The rows below give T cell receptor beta chains drawn from one sample of a study of cytomegalovirus exposure and HLA in healthy donors. The method was immunoSEQ multiplex PCR; TCRdb's version includes in-frame clones alone and lacks a portion of them. The sample has 95,000 to 150,000 clones; roughly three fifths are singletons. Specimen: PBMCs. These receptors were obtained from a man between 18 and 29 years old in good health and CMV-seronegative. The CDR3 runs from the conserved cysteine through the conserved F or W. A D gene is named only where the DNA matches it firmly. Only part of the rows carry a size: once, few, many, or a class if the clone is expanded.

CDR3 DNA	CDR3 protein	V gene	J gene	clone size	D gene
TGTGCCAGCGTGAACTCTGGGGGAGGGCGAGGATACACCTTC	CASVNSGGGRGYTF	TRBV25-1	TRBJ1-2	NA	NA
TGTGCCAGCAGTTGGGGACTCACCTGGGGGGACGAGCAGTACTTC	CASSWGLTWGDEQYF	TRBV6-6	TRBJ2-7	few	NA
TGTGCCAGCAGCTCCGGGGGGGGGACAACTATCTCTGGGGCCAACGTCCTGACTTTC	CASSSGGGTTISGANVLTF	TRBV11-2	TRBJ2-6	NA	TRBD2
TGCGCCAGCAGTCAATCGGGTTGGTGGAGGGCAAAGGACGGCGAGCAGTACTTC	CASSQSGWWRAKDGEQYF	TRBV23-1	TRBJ2-7	NA	NA
TGTGCCAGCAGCTTGGGTCTAGGAGACACAGATACGCAGTATTTT	CASSLGLGDTDTQYF	TRBV5-6	TRBJ2-3	NA	NA
TGCGCCAGCAGCTCGGTTCCTGAAGCCTACGAGCAGTACTTC	CASSSVPEAYEQYF	TRBV5-1	TRBJ2-7	NA	NA
TGCGCCAGCAGTGCCATTTGGGGGGTCGGCACTGAAGCTTTCTTT	CASSAIWGVGTEAFF	TRBV10-2	TRBJ1-1	few	NA
TGTGCCAGCAGTTTTAAAGGACTAGCGCTAAAACCCCCCTACGAGCAGTACTTC	CASSFKGLALKPPYEQYF	TRBV27	TRBJ2-7	few	TRBD2
TGTGCCAGCAGTTTTATTGTGGGGGGGGCACCCCCCTATGGCTACACCTTC	CASSFIVGGAPPYGYTF	TRBV28	TRBJ1-2	NA	NA
TGTGCCAGCAGTGAAGCTGGCAGGCGATACGAGCAGTACTTC	CASSEAGRRYEQYF	TRBV6-1	TRBJ2-7	NA	NA
TGTGCCAGCAGCTTAAGGCCGGGACAGGACAATCAGCCCCAGCATTTT	CASSLRPGQDNQPQHF	TRBV7-6	TRBJ1-5	NA	TRBD1
TGTGCCAGCGGAAACAGGGGTCAGCCCCAGCATTTT	CASGNRGQPQHF	TRBV13	TRBJ1-5	NA	TRBD1
TGTGCCTGGACCGGCTTGCGGAACTCCTACGAGCAGTACTTC	CAWTGLRNSYEQYF	TRBV30	TRBJ2-7	NA	NA
TGTGCCAGCTCACCGATTGGGGGCGAGAATCAGCCCCAGCATTTT	CASSPIGGENQPQHF	TRBV18	TRBJ1-5	NA	NA
TGTGCCAGCAGCTTGGGGGCGACAGGGGGCCCCAATAATTCACCCCTCCACTTT	CASSLGATGGPNNSPLHF	TRBV5-6	TRBJ1-6	NA	TRBD1
TGCGCCAGCAGTGAGTCCTTCGGGGGGCAAGAGACCCAGTACTTC	CASSESFGGQETQYF	TRBV10-1	TRBJ2-5	NA	TRBD2
TGTGCCAGCAGCTTGCGGGGAACCTATGGCTACACCTTC	CASSLRGTYGYTF	TRBV5-6	TRBJ1-2	NA	NA
TGTGCCAGCAGTTACTCTCCGGGAGTCACCGGGGAGCTGTTTTTT	CASSYSPGVTGELFF	TRBV6-6	TRBJ2-2	NA	NA
TGCGCCAGCAGCTTTAACAGGGCAGAGACCCAGTACTTC	CASSFNRAETQYF	TRBV5-1	TRBJ2-5	NA	NA
TGTGCCAGCAGTGATCTCAGGACAGTAGCCAAAAACATTCAGTACTTC	CASSDLRTVAKNIQYF	TRBV6-1	TRBJ2-4	NA	NA
TGTGCCAGCATTCACGGGAGGTACGGGAACACTGAAGCTTTCTTT	CASIHGRYGNTEAFF	TRBV6-5	TRBJ1-1	NA	NA
TGTGCCAGCAGTGTCGGAATCGACCCCTCGAGGGAGGCCCAGTACTTC	CASSVGIDPSREAQYF	TRBV6-4	TRBJ2-5	NA	NA
TGTGCCAGTAGTTTCAGGGGGTCCTACGAGCAGTACTTC	CASSFRGSYEQYF	TRBV19	TRBJ2-7	few	TRBD1
TGTGCCAGCAGACCATCACCAGGGATGGGGTACGAGCAGTACTTC	CASRPSPGMGYEQYF	TRBV28	TRBJ2-7	NA	NA
TGTGCCGCATCGTCCGCTACGGGCAATCAGCCCCAGCATTTT	CAASSATGNQPQHF	TRBV10-3	TRBJ1-5	NA	NA
TGTGCCAGCAGCGTAGGCGGCACCGGGGAGCTGTTTTTT	CASSVGGTGELFF	TRBV9	TRBJ2-2	NA	NA